These 19 T cell receptor beta chains originate from one sample sequenced in a study of T cells after yellow fever vaccination. TCRdb reprocessed the 5' RACE reads via MiXCR and lists one record per CDR3 protein. The data contain some 240,000 distinct CDR3 sequences, roughly 4.8% of them singletons. The starting material was CD4+ T cells sorted from PBMCs, obtained on the day of the yellow fever booster vaccination. The receptor set was obtained from a man between 18 and 29 years old who received the YFV17D yellow fever vaccine.

In its sample, this clonotype was seen a few times. The chain recombines TRBV7-9 with TRBJ1-1, with 7 bases lining up with TRBD1. The germline gives CDR1 SEHNR, CDR2 FQNEAQ (reference sequence). V shed 5 bases, J shed 11 bases, and the junction held 8 bases outside the gene matches. CDR3 size: 12 residues. In DNA, the CDR3 is TGTGCCAGCAGCCCCCAAGAGGGACAGGCTTTCTTT. It yields the protein CASSPQEGQAFF.

This sequence joins TRBV5-4 and TRBJ2-1; 8 nucleotides line up with TRBD2. CDR3 length: 16 residues. In germline, CDR1 is SGHNT, CDR2 YYREEE (reference sequence). V gave up 4 bases and J gave up 8 bases; unmatched junction bases: 14. In nucleotides, the CDR3 is TGTGCCAGCAGCCTTGGTAGCCGGGGGGGCTGGGATGAGCAGTTCTTC. It codes for CASSLGSRGGWDEQFF.

This clonotype was seen more than once but under ten times. The chain employs TRBV12-5 and TRBJ2-1; D remains ambiguous. CDR1 LGHNT and CDR2 FRNRAP come from the germline V gene. V lost 3 bases and J lost 2, with 17 bases in between. CDR3 length: 17 residues. The CDR3 protein is CASGFLRRSGTYNEQFF. The CDR3 DNA follows: TGTGCTAGTGGTTTTCTTCGTAGGTCAGGCACCTACAATGAGCAGTTCTTC. Full variable domain (outside the CDR3, taken from reference TRBV12-5 and TRBJ2-1): DARVTQTPRHKVTEMGQEVTMRCQPILGHNTVFWYRQTMMQGLELLAYFRNRAPLDDSGMPKDRFSAEMPDATLATLKIQPSEPRDSAVYFCASGFLRRSGTYNEQFFGPGTRLTVL.

This clonotype was counted only a few times. The genes are TRBV29-1 and TRBJ2-2; D call uncertain. CDR1 and CDR2 (germline): SQVTM, ANQGSEA. The CDR3 runs 12 residues. The germline V and J ends were trimmed by 3 bases and 5 bases, with 7 bases remaining between them. In DNA, the CDR3 is TGCAGCGTTGAGCAGTTTACCGGGGAGCTGTTTTTT. It yields the protein CSVEQFTGELFF.

This clonotype has a count of ten or more. This chain joins TRBV5-1 and TRBJ2-3; TRBD1 might be the D (6 bases). The CDR3 loop spans 15 amino acids. The V and J ends lost 7 bases and 0 bases respectively, with 15 bases between them. Germline CDR1 SGHRS, CDR2 YFSETQ. The CDR3 loop is CASRAGTSSTDTQYF. Written as DNA, the CDR3 is TGCGCCAGCCGAGCCGGGACATCTAGCACAGATACGCAGTATTTT.

This chain connects TRBV30 to TRBJ1-1; no reliable D call. The germline V gene encodes CDR1 GTSNPN and CDR2 SVGIG (reference sequence). The CDR3 has 13 amino acids. The V and J ends lost 2 bases and 0 bases respectively, with 7 bases between them. The CDR3 loop reads CAWSSGLNTEAFF. The CDR3 DNA reads TGTGCCTGGAGTTCGGGGTTGAACACTGAAGCTTTCTTT.

This clonotype was seen more than once but under ten times. The chain uses TRBV2 and TRBJ2-5; D possibly corresponds to TRBD1 (5 bases). The CDR3 consists of 14 residues. CDR1 is SNHLY and CDR2 is FYNNEI in the germline V gene. Trimming took 4 bases from V and 0 from J, leaving 9 bases between them. CDR3 DNA: TGTGCCAGCAGTGGACAGCCGTACCAAGAGACCCAGTACTTC. Translation: CASSGQPYQETQYF.

This clonotype was counted only a few times. This chain uses TRBV12-5 with TRBJ2-5; tentative D call: TRBD1 (6 bases). This CDR3 contains 14 residues. The V end was cut by 2 bases, the J end by 4 bases, with 11 bases between. Germline V lookup: CDR1 LGHNT, CDR2 FRNRAP. CDR3 region: CASGLTGSLETQYF. The CDR3 coding sequence is TGTGCTAGTGGTTTGACAGGGTCGTTAGAGACCCAGTACTTC.

This clonotype was seen repeatedly, ten times or more. V is TRBV7-9 and J is TRBJ2-3; D is perhaps TRBD2 (7 bases). This CDR3 spans 14 amino acids. Trimming stripped 3 bases from V and 6 bases from J, with 13 bases between. CDR1 is SEHNR and CDR2 is FQNEAQ in the germline V gene (reference sequence). The CDR3 DNA sequence: TGTGCCAGCAGCTTGCCGGAGGGGGGGGATACGCAGTATTTT. Protein sequence: CASSLPEGGDTQYF.

This clonotype was recorded a few times. This sequence joins TRBV28 and TRBJ2-5; 12 bases fit TRBD2. The CDR3 covers 15 residues. Germline-derived CDR1 and CDR2 are MDHEN and SYDVKM. The V and J ends lost 4 bases and 1 base, in that order; junction bases with no gene match: 1. CDR3 amino acids: CASSSTSGSQETQYF. CDR3 DNA: TGTGCCAGCAGTTCGACTAGCGGGAGCCAAGAGACCCAGTACTTC.

In its sample, this clonotype was seen a few times. V usage is TRBV29-1 and J usage is TRBJ1-4; 8 bases agree with TRBD1. CDR1 SQVTM and CDR2 ANQGSEA come from the germline V gene. V was clipped by 7 bases and J by 5 bases; unmatched bases: 12. This CDR3 comprises 15 residues. The CDR3 spells CSARTGRNLNEKLFF. The DNA of the CDR3 is TGCAGCGCTAGGACAGGGAGAAACCTAAATGAAAAACTGTTTTTT. Using reference TRBV29-1 and TRBJ1-4 for the parts outside the CDR3, the full variable domain is SAVISQKPSRDICQRGTSLTIQCQVDSQVTMMFWYRQQPGQSLTLIATANQGSEATYESGFVIDKFPISRPNLTFSTLTVSNMSPEDSSIYLCSARTGRNLNEKLFFGSGTQLSVL.

A note on this clonotype: One end of the junction does not line up with germline, which may come from a read error. This chain joins TRBV5-1 and TRBJ1-4, with D hard to call. CDR1 is SGHRS, CDR2 YFSETQ, per germline. This CDR3 comprises 13 residues. CDR3 nucleotides: TGCGCCAGCAGCTTGTTAACACCAGAAATACTGTTTTTT. Protein product: CASSLLTPEILFF. Drawing the rest from reference TRBV5-1 and TRBJ1-4, the complete variable domain is KAGVTQTPRYLIKTRGQQVTLSCSPISGHRSVSWYQQTPGQGLQFLFEYFSETQRNKGNFPGRFSGRQFSNSRSEMNVSTLELGDSALYLCASSLLTPEILFFGSGTQLSVL.

This clonotype was counted ten times or more. The chain joins TRBV4-1 to TRBJ2-4; 12 nucleotides line up with TRBD2. The length of the CDR3 is 15 residues. CDR1 and CDR2 (germline): MGHRA, YSYEKL. Trimming took 1 base from V and 9 from J; bases not matched to a gene: 4. The CDR3 loop is CASSQGTSGVGIQYF. The CDR3 DNA sequence: TGCGCCAGCAGCCAAGGGACTAGCGGGGTGGGCATTCAGTACTTC.

This clonotype was seen ten or more times. A junction boundary mismatches the germline segment, possibly from a read error. V gene TRBV5-1 combines with J gene TRBJ1-1; no reliable D call. Germline V gives CDR1 SGHRS, CDR2 YFSETQ. This CDR3 comprises 13 residues. CDR3 DNA sequence: TGTGCCAGCAGCTCCCAGGAGAACACTGAAGCTTTCTTT. Translating gives CASSSQENTEAFF.

Remarks on this clonotype: One base away lies a much larger clone, so this may be a sequencing read error. This chain joins TRBV6-5 and TRBJ1-5; no clear D gene. CDR1 is MNHEY and CDR2 is SVGAGI in the germline V gene. The CDR3 covers 16 residues. Trimming removed 8 bases at V and 6 bases at J, with 23 bases between. CDR3 sequence reads: CASCSLGRVRGQPQHF. The CDR3 bases are TGTGCCAGCTGTTCCTTAGGACGGGTCCGCGGTCAGCCCCAGCATTTT.

A word on this clonotype: A much more abundant neighbour one base away suggests this may be a read error. CDR3: CANSVGAADGTDTQYF. CDR3 DNA: TGTGCCAACAGCGTAGGGGCGGCCGACGGCACAGATACGCAGTATTTT. The rearrangement links TRBV9 to TRBJ2-3, with D possibly being TRBD1 (5 bases). The CDR3 totals 16 residues. The germline CDR1 and CDR2 sequences are SGDLS and YYNGEE.

In this sample, this clonotype turned up a few times. The rearrangement links TRBV3-1 to TRBJ1-2, with 8 bases aligning to TRBD1. Germline V gives CDR1 LGHDT, CDR2 YNNKEL (reference sequence). Losses at the gene ends were 4 bases for V and 7 bases for J; bases not matched to a gene: 5. This CDR3 is 13 amino acids long. CDR3 nucleotides: TGTGCCAGCAGCCGCAGGGGGCAAGGTGGCTACACCTTC. This encodes CASSRRGQGGYTF.

This chain connects TRBV5-1 to TRBJ1-1; tentatively, D is TRBD1 (5 bases). The CDR3 contains 12 residues. The germline V gene encodes CDR1 SGHRS and CDR2 YFSETQ. V was trimmed by 4 bases and J by 11 bases, leaving 15 bases between them. CDR3 DNA sequence: TGCGCCAGCAGCGCCTCAGGGAATATGGCTTTCTTT. This gives the protein CASSASGNMAFF. Full variable domain (remainder filled in from reference TRBV5-1 and TRBJ1-1): KAGVTQTPRYLIKTRGQQVTLSCSPISGHRSVSWYQQTPGQGLQFLFEYFSETQRNKGNFPGRFSGRQFSNSRSEMNVSTLELGDSALYLCASSASGNMAFFGQGTRLTVV.

The J gene is TRBJ2-1, the V gene TRBV7-2, with TRBD1 identical over 9 bases. J was trimmed by 4 bases and V by 8 bases; bases with no gene match: 12. The CDR3 extends over 16 amino acids. Germline values: CDR1 SGHTA, CDR2 FQGNSA. In DNA form, the CDR3 reads TGTGCCAGCCGTTCCGCCGGGACAGGGTCTTACAATGAGCAGTTCTTC. It yields the protein CASRSAGTGSYNEQFF. Looking up the rest from reference TRBV7-2 and TRBJ2-1 gives the full variable domain: GAGVSQSPSNKVTEKGKDVELRCDPISGHTALYWYRQSLGQGLEFLIYFQGNSAPDKSGLPSDRFSAERTGGSVSTLTIQRTQQEDSAVYLCASRSAGTGSYNEQFFGPGTRLTVL.